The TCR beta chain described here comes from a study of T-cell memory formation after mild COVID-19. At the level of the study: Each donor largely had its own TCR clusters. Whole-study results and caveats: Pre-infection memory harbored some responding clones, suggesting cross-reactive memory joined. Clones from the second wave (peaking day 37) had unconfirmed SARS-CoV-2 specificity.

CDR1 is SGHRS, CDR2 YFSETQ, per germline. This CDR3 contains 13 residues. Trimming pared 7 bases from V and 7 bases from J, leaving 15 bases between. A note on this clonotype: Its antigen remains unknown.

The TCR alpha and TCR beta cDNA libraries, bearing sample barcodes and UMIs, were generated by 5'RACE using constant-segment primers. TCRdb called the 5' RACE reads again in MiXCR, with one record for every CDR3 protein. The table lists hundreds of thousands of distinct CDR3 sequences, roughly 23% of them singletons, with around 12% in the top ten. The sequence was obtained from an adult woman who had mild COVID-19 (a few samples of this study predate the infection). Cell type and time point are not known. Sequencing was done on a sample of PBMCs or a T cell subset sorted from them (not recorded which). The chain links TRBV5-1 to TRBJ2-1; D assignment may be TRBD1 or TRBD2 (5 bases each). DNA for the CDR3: TGCGCCAGCTACTTGGGACCGAATAATGAGCAGTTCTTC. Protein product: CASYLGPNNEQFF.